This entry lists 7 T cell receptor beta chains sequenced from one sample in a study of high-grade serous ovarian cancer treatment subgroups. Only in-frame clones appear in the TCRdb table, and some are missing; sequencing was by immunoSEQ multiplex PCR. The table records some 12,000 clones, 75% to 90% of them present only once. Tumor samples were taken before definitive surgery or chemotherapy. Source material: tumor tissue. The receptors were gathered from a human donor with high-grade serous ovarian cancer.

This clone was seen more than once but under ten times. CDR3: CAISDSGTSLTDTQYF. As DNA, the CDR3 is TGTGCCATCAGTGATTCGGGGACTAGCCTGACAGATACGCAGTATTTT. The chain combines TRBV10-3 with TRBJ2-3; TRBD2 agrees at 9 bases. V trimming: 3 bases; J trimming: 3 bases; junction bases outside the gene matches: 7. CDR3 length: 16 amino acids. Looked up from germline, CDR1 is ENHRY and CDR2 is SYGVKD.

The chain uses TRBV28 and TRBJ2-1; 11 bases are a match to TRBD2. The CDR3 runs to 15 residues. The ends lost 3 bases at V and 4 bases at J; junction bases unmatched: 2. The V gene's germline CDR1 is MDHEN and CDR2 SYDVKM. CDR3 coding DNA: TGTGCCAGCAGTTTGGTAGCGGGAGGGTACAATGAGCAGTTCTTC. Translation: CASSLVAGGYNEQFF.

The table lists this clone with a few counts. V and J are TRBV7-2 and TRBJ2-1; D unclear. Trimming shortened V by 3 bases and J by 6 bases, and 9 bases separated the two germline ends. In germline, CDR1 is SGHTA, CDR2 FQGNSA. There are 13 residues in the CDR3. The CDR3 DNA sequence: TGTGCCAGCAGCTTTAGTTCGGGCAATGAGCAGTTCTTC. Amino acids: CASSFSSGNEQFF.

The chain recombines TRBV10-3 with TRBJ1-4; the D is unclear. V lost 7 bases and J lost 4, with 10 bases in between. Germline assignment: CDR1 ENHRY and CDR2 SYGVKD. The CDR3 runs 13 residues. Here the CDR3 DNA reads TGTGCCATCAAAAGTAAAGGTAATGAAAAACTGTTTTTT. Protein sequence: CAIKSKGNEKLFF.

This chain connects TRBV6-1 to TRBJ2-1; D may be TRBD2 (5 bases). Germline V gene data show CDR1 as MNHNS and CDR2 as SASEGT. The CDR3 is 13 amino acids. Trimming removed 4 bases at V and 7 bases at J, with 11 bases between. CDR3 residues: CASSAGITNEQFF. The CDR3 nucleotides read TGTGCCAGCAGTGCCGGGATCACTAATGAGCAGTTCTTC.

The chain carries TRBV18 and TRBJ1-1, with no clear D. The CDR3 is 13 amino acids. CDR1 is KGHSH, CDR2 LQKENI, per germline. V lost 2 bases and J lost 2, with 6 bases in between. The CDR3 DNA is TGTGCCAGCTCACCAGGGATCAACACTGAAGCTTTCTTT. Translation: CASSPGINTEAFF. Based on the CDR3 plus reference TRBV18 and TRBJ1-1, the full variable domain is NAGVMQNPRHLVRRRGQEARLRCSPMKGHSHVYWYRQLPEEGLKFMVYLQKENIIDESGMPKERFSAEFPKEGPSILRIQQVVRGDSAAYFCASSPGINTEAFFGQGTRLTVV.

The rearrangement uses TRBV1 and TRBJ2-3; the table's D call TRBD2 went unverified against the DNA. TRBV1 is reported as a pseudogene. The CDR3 extends over 17 amino acids. The CDR3 region is CTSSQVASGGSTDTQYF. The CDR3 DNA reads as TGCACCAGCAGCCAAGTTGCTAGCGGGGGGAGCACAGATACGCAGTATTTT.